This T cell receptor beta chain originates from a study of response to subunit inactivated influenza vaccine. Findings and limits, study-wide: The authors offered the suggestion that each seasonal influenza vaccination recruits few new T cells.

TCRdb itself ran the RT-PCR reads through MiXCR, one entry per CDR3 protein. The repertoire holds a few hundred thousand distinct CDR3 sequences, 14% seen once, with 8.5% to 14% in the top ten. Details on this clonotype: The antigen is undetermined.

The source material was PBMCs from blood, sampled 12 days after vaccination. The sequence came from a man aged 45-60 years who received an inactivated influenza vaccine.

The DNA of the CDR3 is TGTGCCAGCAGGAGCGGGGGAGGGGAGACCCAGTACTTC. Translation gives CASRSGGGETQYF. The chain joins TRBV2 to TRBJ2-5; 8 nucleotides line up with TRBD2. J lost 5 bases, V lost 6 bases, and 5 bases had no gene match. The CDR3 length is 13 residues. Germline values: CDR1 SNHLY, CDR2 FYNNEI.